The clone carrying this TCR beta chain occurred a few times. Its cognate antigen is unknown. TCRdb reprocessed the 5' RACE reads with MiXCR, giving one entry per CDR3 protein. The sample lists hundreds of thousands of distinct CDR3 sequences, roughly 18% occurring once. This sample stems from a study of T-cell memory formation after mild COVID-19. Study overall: Clusters of TCRs were largely donor specific. Study conclusions and caveats: Of the contracting clones, CD4+ ones lay mainly in CM and EM, and CD8+ ones in EMRA. Cross-reactive memory apparently joined, as some responding clones appeared in pre-infection memory.

The length of the CDR3 is 15 residues. Trimming took off 0 bases at V and 2 bases at J, with 9 bases between the two ends. Germline assignment: CDR1 SGHDT and CDR2 YYEEEE. The receptor comes from an adult woman who had mild COVID-19 (a few samples of this study predate the infection). Cell type and time point are not known. The rearrangement links TRBV5-6 to TRBJ1-5; a weak D match, TRBD1 (5 bases). The specimen was PBMCs or a T cell subset sorted from them (not recorded which). The CDR3 reads CASSLGGFGNQPQHF. CDR3 in DNA: TGTGCCAGCAGCTTGGGGGGGTTTGGCAATCAGCCCCAGCATTTT.